The rows below give T cell receptor beta chains drawn from one sample of a study of blood T cell repertoires in COVID-19. The repertoire was sequenced with immunoSEQ multiplex PCR; TCRdb's copy has only in-frame clones and lacks some. The sample yields approximately 190,000 clones, 82% seen once. The source material was peripheral blood. The receptor set was obtained from a woman aged 55 to 70 with COVID-19, enrolled during active disease. The CDR3 runs from the conserved cysteine through the conserved F or W. D genes are given only for firm matches. The size of a clone is reported for some rows only, either as once, few or many, or as a class for expanded clones.

V gene: TRBV6-1; D gene: -; clone size: few; J gene: TRBJ2-3; CDR3 DNA: TGTGCCAGCAGTGAAGGACTCCCCAACCCCACAGATACGCAGTATTTT; CDR3 protein: CASSEGLPNPTDTQYF
V gene: TRBV2; D gene: TRBD1; clone size: once; J gene: TRBJ1-1; CDR3 DNA: TGTGCCAGCACGGTCCGGGACAGTGAAGCTTTCTTT; CDR3 protein: CASTVRDSEAFF
V gene: TRBV9; D gene: TRBD2; clone size: -; J gene: TRBJ2-7; CDR3 DNA: TGTGCCAGCAGCGTAGGGGCGGGAGTAGCCTACGAGCAGTACTTC; CDR3 protein: CASSVGAGVAYEQYF
V gene: TRBV3-1/TRBV3-2; D gene: -; clone size: -; J gene: TRBJ1-1; CDR3 DNA: TGTGCCAGCAGCCAAGTGGGGGGGAACACTGAAGCTTTCTTT; CDR3 protein: CASSQVGGNTEAFF
V gene: TRBV4-3; D gene: -; clone size: few; J gene: TRBJ1-1; CDR3 DNA: TGCGCCAGCAGCCATCCGGGCCAGGGCACTGAAGCTTTCTTT; CDR3 protein: CASSHPGQGTEAFF
V gene: TRBV13; D gene: TRBD1; clone size: -; J gene: TRBJ2-7; CDR3 DNA: TGTGCCAGCAGCCTACACAGGGGCCTGGACTACGAGCAGTACTTC; CDR3 protein: CASSLHRGLDYEQYF
V gene: TRBV9; D gene: -; clone size: few; J gene: TRBJ2-3; CDR3 DNA: TGTGCCAGCAGTAGGACAGGCACAGATACGCAGTATTTT; CDR3 protein: CASSRTGTDTQYF
V gene: TRBV4-3; D gene: -; clone size: -; J gene: TRBJ1-1; CDR3 DNA: TGCGCCAGCAGCCTTGCGGAGGACACTGAAGCTTTCTTT; CDR3 protein: CASSLAEDTEAFF
V gene: TRBV28; D gene: -; clone size: -; J gene: TRBJ1-1; CDR3 DNA: TGTGCCAGCAGTACATGGAGCACTGAAGCTTTCTTT; CDR3 protein: CASSTWSTEAFF
V gene: TRBV23-1; D gene: -; clone size: -; J gene: TRBJ2-6; CDR3 DNA: TGCTATAACGCGGTCTCTGGGGCCAACGTCCTGACTTTC; CDR3 protein: CYNAVSGANVLTF
V gene: TRBV28; D gene: -; clone size: -; J gene: TRBJ1-5; CDR3 DNA: TGTGCCAGTTCACGGAGAGGCAGAAATCAGCCCCAGCATTTT; CDR3 protein: CASSRRGRNQPQHF
V gene: TRBV18; D gene: -; clone size: once; J gene: TRBJ1-1; CDR3 DNA: TGTGCCAGCTCACCAACGGAGGGACTACGGAACACTGAAGCTTTCTTT; CDR3 protein: CASSPTEGLRNTEAFF
V gene: TRBV5-8; D gene: TRBD2; clone size: -; J gene: TRBJ2-2; CDR3 DNA: TGTGCCAGCAAGAAAGCGGGGGTAACCGGGGAGCTGTTTTTT; CDR3 protein: CASKKAGVTGELFF
V gene: TRBV5-6; D gene: -; clone size: -; J gene: TRBJ1-2; CDR3 DNA: TGTGCCAGCAGCCGGACAGCTTCCAACTATGGCTACACCTTC; CDR3 protein: CASSRTASNYGYTF
V gene: TRBV3-1/TRBV3-2; D gene: -; clone size: -; J gene: TRBJ1-4; CDR3 DNA: TGTGCCAGCAGCTTACGACTAAATGAAAAACTGTTTTTT; CDR3 protein: CASSLRLNEKLFF
V gene: TRBV18; D gene: -; clone size: -; J gene: TRBJ2-2; CDR3 DNA: TGTGCCAGCTCACCCCAGGGAACCGGGGAGCTGTTTTTT; CDR3 protein: CASSPQGTGELFF
V gene: TRBV19; D gene: -; clone size: -; J gene: TRBJ2-6; CDR3 DNA: TGTGCCAGTAGTATAGGCGGGGCTGGGGCCAACGTCCTGACTTTC; CDR3 protein: CASSIGGAGANVLTF
V gene: TRBV7-6; D gene: -; clone size: once; J gene: TRBJ2-3; CDR3 DNA: TGTGCCAGCAGCTCGGACTTTCCTCGGGGGGCGGATACGCAGTATTTT; CDR3 protein: CASSSDFPRGADTQYF
V gene: TRBV6-5; D gene: -; clone size: -; J gene: TRBJ1-1; CDR3 DNA: TGTGCCAGCAGGGATATCGGGGGTGCCACTGAAGCTTTCTTT; CDR3 protein: CASRDIGGATEAFF
V gene: TRBV11-3; D gene: -; clone size: -; J gene: TRBJ2-2; CDR3 DNA: TGTGCCAGCAGCTTCGGGACAAATCCCACCGGGGAGCTGTTTTTT; CDR3 protein: CASSFGTNPTGELFF
V gene: TRBV6-6; D gene: TRBD1; clone size: few; J gene: TRBJ1-1; CDR3 DNA: TGTGCCAGCAGGAAGGGACAGTATGAAGCTTTCTTT; CDR3 protein: CASRKGQYEAFF
V gene: TRBV19; D gene: TRBD2; clone size: -; J gene: TRBJ2-5; CDR3 DNA: TGTGCCAGTAGTAACGTAGCGGGAGGGCAATACTTC; CDR3 protein: CASSNVAGGQYF
V gene: TRBV28; D gene: TRBD2; clone size: -; J gene: TRBJ2-1; CDR3 DNA: TGTGCCAGCAGTTTACAGGGACTAGCGGGAGATAATGAGCAGTTCTTC; CDR3 protein: CASSLQGLAGDNEQFF
V gene: TRBV6-6; D gene: -; clone size: -; J gene: TRBJ1-1; CDR3 DNA: TGTGCCACCTCGACAAGGGGTGAAGCTTTCTTT; CDR3 protein: CATSTRGEAFF
V gene: TRBV6-5; D gene: -; clone size: -; J gene: TRBJ1-2; CDR3 DNA: TGTGCCAGCACCCCAACGGGCCAGGGTCTCTATGGCTACACCTTC; CDR3 protein: CASTPTGQGLYGYTF
V gene: TRBV12-3/TRBV12-4; D gene: TRBD1; clone size: -; J gene: TRBJ1-1; CDR3 DNA: TGTGCCAGCGCGTATACAGGGGGCACTGAAGCTTTCTTT; CDR3 protein: CASAYTGGTEAFF
V gene: TRBV6-5; D gene: -; clone size: -; J gene: TRBJ1-1; CDR3 DNA: TGTGCCAGCAGTCTCCAGGCTTCGACAGGAGAAGCTTTCTTT; CDR3 protein: CASSLQASTGEAFF
V gene: TRBV9; D gene: TRBD1; clone size: -; J gene: TRBJ2-3; CDR3 DNA: TGTGCCAGCAGCTCCCGGACAGGTAGCACAGATACGCAGTATTTT; CDR3 protein: CASSSRTGSTDTQYF
V gene: TRBV28; D gene: -; clone size: -; J gene: TRBJ2-3; CDR3 DNA: TGTGCCAGCAGTTTACCCCTGTCGGCGCAGTATTTT; CDR3 protein: CASSLPLSAQYF
V gene: TRBV28; D gene: TRBD2; clone size: once; J gene: TRBJ2-1; CDR3 DNA: TGTGCCAGTTCAAGCGGGAGTGGTTATGAGCAGTTCTTC; CDR3 protein: CASSSGSGYEQFF
V gene: TRBV25-1; D gene: -; clone size: -; J gene: TRBJ1-4; CDR3 DNA: TGTGCCAGCAGTGAATCTGTACAGATTACCGCAACTAATGAAAAACTGTTTTTT; CDR3 protein: CASSESVQITATNEKLFF
V gene: TRBV28; D gene: -; clone size: -; J gene: TRBJ2-1; CDR3 DNA: TGTGCCAGTACCCGCCGGGGGTGGGATGAGCAGTTCTTC; CDR3 protein: CASTRRGWDEQFF
V gene: TRBV29-1; D gene: -; clone size: -; J gene: TRBJ2-3; CDR3 DNA: TGCAGCGTCCAGCGTGGCGGTGTACACACAGATACGCAGTATTTT; CDR3 protein: CSVQRGGVHTDTQYF
V gene: TRBV2; D gene: TRBD1; clone size: -; J gene: TRBJ1-2; CDR3 DNA: TGTGCCAGCAGTCCCCGTCAGGGACAGGGGGCGCGCGGCTACACCTTC; CDR3 protein: CASSPRQGQGARGYTF
V gene: TRBV5-5; D gene: -; clone size: -; J gene: TRBJ2-2; CDR3 DNA: TGTGCCAGCAGCTTGGACCCAGACACCGGGGAGCTGTTTTTT; CDR3 protein: CASSLDPDTGELFF
V gene: TRBV7-8; D gene: -; clone size: -; J gene: TRBJ1-3; CDR3 DNA: TGTGCCAGCAGCTCTTATCGGTTCGCTGCGGCTGGTCCCTTCTCTGGAAACACCATATATTTT; CDR3 protein: CASSSYRFAAAGPFSGNTIYF
V gene: TRBV5-4; D gene: TRBD1; clone size: -; J gene: TRBJ2-7; CDR3 DNA: TGTGCCAGCAGCTACGGACAGGGACGGGCCTACGAGCAGTACTTC; CDR3 protein: CASSYGQGRAYEQYF
V gene: TRBV29-1; D gene: -; clone size: once; J gene: TRBJ2-2; CDR3 DNA: TGCAGCGTTGAACCCACAGGGTACACCGGGGAGCTGTTTTTT; CDR3 protein: CSVEPTGYTGELFF
V gene: TRBV3-1/TRBV3-2; D gene: TRBD1; clone size: -; J gene: TRBJ1-5; CDR3 DNA: TGTGCCAGCAGCTCGCGACAGGGGAATCAGCCCCAGCATTTT; CDR3 protein: CASSSRQGNQPQHF
V gene: TRBV4-1; D gene: TRBD2; clone size: -; J gene: TRBJ2-7; CDR3 DNA: TGCGCCAGCAGCCAAGTAATAGCGGGACTAGCGCCCACGAGCTCCTACGAGCAGTACTTC; CDR3 protein: CASSQVIAGLAPTSSYEQYF
V gene: TRBV14; D gene: -; clone size: -; J gene: TRBJ2-2; CDR3 DNA: TGTGCCAGCAGCCAACTAGCGATAGGGGCTGGGGAGCTGTTTTTT; CDR3 protein: CASSQLAIGAGELFF
V gene: TRBV5-3; D gene: -; clone size: few; J gene: TRBJ1-6; CDR3 DNA: TGTGCCAGAAAAACCGCGATGGGGGAGGATTCACCCCTCCACTTT; CDR3 protein: CARKTAMGEDSPLHF
V gene: TRBV20-1; D gene: TRBD2; clone size: -; J gene: TRBJ2-7; CDR3 DNA: TGCAGTGCTAGTGCGGGAGGGCTGTACGAGCAGTACTTC; CDR3 protein: CSASAGGLYEQYF
V gene: TRBV4-1; D gene: TRBD1; clone size: -; J gene: TRBJ1-5; CDR3 DNA: TGCGCCAGCAGCCTACCCGGGACAGAGAATCAGCCCCAGCATTTT; CDR3 protein: CASSLPGTENQPQHF
V gene: TRBV7-2; D gene: -; clone size: many; J gene: TRBJ1-6; CDR3 DNA: TGTGCCAGCAGCTCCTACAGGGACTCACCCCTCCACTTT; CDR3 protein: CASSSYRDSPLHF
V gene: TRBV6-5; D gene: -; clone size: -; J gene: TRBJ1-2; CDR3 DNA: TGTGCCAGCAGTTCGCCGGGATTGGGGTATGGCTACACCTTC; CDR3 protein: CASSSPGLGYGYTF
V gene: TRBV28; D gene: TRBD2; clone size: few; J gene: TRBJ2-1; CDR3 DNA: TGTGCCAGCAGTCCCGGGGGGACTAGCGGGATTTACAATGAGCAGTTCTTC; CDR3 protein: CASSPGGTSGIYNEQFF
V gene: TRBV10-3; D gene: TRBD1; clone size: -; J gene: TRBJ2-7; CDR3 DNA: TGTGCCATCAGGCCACAGGGGAACGAGCAGTACTTC; CDR3 protein: CAIRPQGNEQYF
V gene: TRBV19; D gene: -; clone size: -; J gene: TRBJ2-3; CDR3 DNA: TGTGCCAGTAGTATAGGAGCCACAGATACGCAGTATTTT; CDR3 protein: CASSIGATDTQYF
V gene: TRBV2; D gene: TRBD2; clone size: -; J gene: TRBJ2-7; CDR3 DNA: TGTGCCAACAAGGGACTAGCATTCTACGAGCAGTACTTC; CDR3 protein: CANKGLAFYEQYF
V gene: TRBV28; D gene: -; clone size: -; J gene: TRBJ1-6; CDR3 DNA: TGTGCCAGCAGTTCCGGGACTGGGCAGAATTCACCCCTCCACTTT; CDR3 protein: CASSSGTGQNSPLHF
V gene: TRBV7-2; D gene: -; clone size: -; J gene: TRBJ2-7; CDR3 DNA: TGTGCCAGCAGCTTAGTAATAGGAGATTACGAGCAGTACTTC; CDR3 protein: CASSLVIGDYEQYF
V gene: TRBV7-3; D gene: TRBD1; clone size: -; J gene: TRBJ1-2; CDR3 DNA: TGTGCCAGCAGCTTAAGTGGACAGGGATTTGACGGCTACACCTTC; CDR3 protein: CASSLSGQGFDGYTF
V gene: TRBV21-1; D gene: -; clone size: -; J gene: TRBJ2-4; CDR3 DNA: TGTGCCAGCAGCATACCGGGACTAGCCAGAAACATTCAGTACTTC; CDR3 protein: CASSIPGLARNIQYF
V gene: TRBV19; D gene: -; clone size: -; J gene: TRBJ2-3; CDR3 DNA: TGTGCCAGTACGTTCGGGAGGGGGCTCACAGATACGCAGTATTTT; CDR3 protein: CASTFGRGLTDTQYF
V gene: TRBV5-1; D gene: -; clone size: -; J gene: TRBJ2-2; CDR3 DNA: TGCGCCAGCAGCTTGGCCTTTGGGGCAGCCTCGAACACCGGGGAGCTGTTTTTT; CDR3 protein: CASSLAFGAASNTGELFF
V gene: TRBV7-8; D gene: TRBD2; clone size: -; J gene: TRBJ2-3; CDR3 DNA: TGTGCCAGCAGCTCCAGTCGGGTGGGACTAGTAAGGGTAGATACGCAGTATTTT; CDR3 protein: CASSSSRVGLVRVDTQYF
V gene: TRBV7-8; D gene: -; clone size: -; J gene: TRBJ1-2; CDR3 DNA: TGTGCCAGCAGCTTAGGGTACAGGGTTGAGACTAACTATGGCTACACCTTC; CDR3 protein: CASSLGYRVETNYGYTF
V gene: TRBV27; D gene: -; clone size: -; J gene: TRBJ2-5; CDR3 DNA: TGTGCCAGCAGTCCAGCAGGGAAACAAGAGACCCAGTACTTC; CDR3 protein: CASSPAGKQETQYF